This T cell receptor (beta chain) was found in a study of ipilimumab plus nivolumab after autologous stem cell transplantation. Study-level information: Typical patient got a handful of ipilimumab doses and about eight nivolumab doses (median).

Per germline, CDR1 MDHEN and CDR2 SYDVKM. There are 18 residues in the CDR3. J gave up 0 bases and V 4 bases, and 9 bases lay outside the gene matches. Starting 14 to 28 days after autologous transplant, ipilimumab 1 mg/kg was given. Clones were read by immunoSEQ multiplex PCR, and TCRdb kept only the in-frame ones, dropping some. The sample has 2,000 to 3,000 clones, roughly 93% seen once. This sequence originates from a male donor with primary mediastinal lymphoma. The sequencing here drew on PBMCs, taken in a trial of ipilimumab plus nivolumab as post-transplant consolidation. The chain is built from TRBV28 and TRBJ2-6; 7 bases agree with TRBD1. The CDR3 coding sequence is TGTGCCAGCAGTTCCAGACAGGGCAGAATCTCTGGGGCCAACGTCCTGACTTTC. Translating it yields CASSSRQGRISGANVLTF.